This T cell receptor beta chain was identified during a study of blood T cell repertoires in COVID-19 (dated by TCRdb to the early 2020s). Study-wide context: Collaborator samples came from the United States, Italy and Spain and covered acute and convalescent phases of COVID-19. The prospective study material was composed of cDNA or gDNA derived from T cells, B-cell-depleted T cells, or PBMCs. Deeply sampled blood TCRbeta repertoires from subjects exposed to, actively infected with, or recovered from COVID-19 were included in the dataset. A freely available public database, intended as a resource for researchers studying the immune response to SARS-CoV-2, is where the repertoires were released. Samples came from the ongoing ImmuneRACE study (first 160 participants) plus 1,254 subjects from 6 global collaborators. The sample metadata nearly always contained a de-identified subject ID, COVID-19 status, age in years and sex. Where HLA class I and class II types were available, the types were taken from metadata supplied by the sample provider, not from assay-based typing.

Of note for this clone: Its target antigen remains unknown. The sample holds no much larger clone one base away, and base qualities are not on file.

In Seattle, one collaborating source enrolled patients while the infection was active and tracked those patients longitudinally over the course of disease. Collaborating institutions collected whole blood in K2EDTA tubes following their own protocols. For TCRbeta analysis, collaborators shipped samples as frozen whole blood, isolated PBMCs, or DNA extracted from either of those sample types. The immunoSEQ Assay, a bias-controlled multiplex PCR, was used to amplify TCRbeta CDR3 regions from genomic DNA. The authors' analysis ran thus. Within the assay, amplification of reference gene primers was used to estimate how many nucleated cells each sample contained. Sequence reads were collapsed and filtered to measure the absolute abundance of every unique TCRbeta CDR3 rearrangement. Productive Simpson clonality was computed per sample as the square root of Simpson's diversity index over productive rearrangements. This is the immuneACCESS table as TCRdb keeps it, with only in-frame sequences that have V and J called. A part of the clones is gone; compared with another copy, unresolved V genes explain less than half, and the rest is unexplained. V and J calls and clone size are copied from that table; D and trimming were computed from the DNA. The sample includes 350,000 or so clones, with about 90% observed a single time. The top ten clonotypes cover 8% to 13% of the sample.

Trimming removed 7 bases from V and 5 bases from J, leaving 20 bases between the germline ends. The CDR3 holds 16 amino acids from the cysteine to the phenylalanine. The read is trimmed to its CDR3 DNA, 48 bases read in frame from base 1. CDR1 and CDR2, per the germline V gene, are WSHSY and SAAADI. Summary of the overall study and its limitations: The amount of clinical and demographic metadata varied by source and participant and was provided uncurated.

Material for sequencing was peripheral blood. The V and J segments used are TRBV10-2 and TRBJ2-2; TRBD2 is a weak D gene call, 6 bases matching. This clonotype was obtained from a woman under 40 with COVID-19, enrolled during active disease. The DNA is TGCGCCAGCATACTCCTGGAGGGATCCGGGACCGGGGAGCTGTTTTTT. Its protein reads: CASILLEGSGTGELFF.